These T cell receptor beta chains were read from a single sample in a study of shared clonotypes between healthy human individuals. The protocol was immunoSEQ multiplex PCR, while the TCRdb copy is restricted to in-frame clones and leaves out a portion. The data contain some 1,600,000 clones, 95% to 99% of them singletons. The sequenced sample was naive CD4+ T cells sorted from blood. Every receptor here comes from a man aged 30 to 45 in good health. The CDR3 runs from the conserved cysteine through the conserved F or W. The D gene is left open where the match is weak. Clone sizes are given selectively: once, few, many, or a class where the clone is expanded.

>NA|NA|TRBV4-1|TRBJ1-5
TGCGCCAGCAGCCAGCGCCTGGGCAGGGCTTATCAGCCCCAGCATTTT
CASSQRLGRAYQPQHF
>NA|NA|TRBV2|TRBJ1-5
TGTGCCAGCAGGCAGGGGTACGATCAGCCCCAGCATTTT
CASRQGYDQPQHF
>NA|TRBD2|TRBV7-8|TRBJ2-7
TGTGCCAGCAGCTTAGGAGCGGGAGGTTCCTACGAGCAGTACTTC
CASSLGAGGSYEQYF
>NA|TRBD2|TRBV25-1|TRBJ2-1
TGTGCCAGCAGGGAGACTAGCGGGAGGTCCTACAATGAGCAGTTCTTC
CASRETSGRSYNEQFF
>once|NA|TRBV6-6|TRBJ2-1
TGTGCCAGCAGTTACCCCCCCCGGGACTTAAATGAGCAGTTCTTC
CASSYPPRDLNEQFF
>once|TRBD1|TRBV30|TRBJ2-7
TGTGCCTGGAGTGTGGACAGGGCCCACGAGCAGTACTTC
CAWSVDRAHEQYF
>NA|NA|TRBV5-1|TRBJ2-2
TGCGCCAGCAGCATGGGGGGCAACGCGAACACCGGGGAGCTGTTTTTT
CASSMGGNANTGELFF
>NA|TRBD1|TRBV15|TRBJ1-5
TGTGCCACCAGCACTGGGACAGAGCTTTATAGCAATCAGCCCCAGCATTTT
CATSTGTELYSNQPQHF
>NA|NA|TRBV28|TRBJ2-7
TGTGCCAGCAGCCCGCCAGGGACCTACGAGCAGTACTTC
CASSPPGTYEQYF
>NA|NA|TRBV11-2|TRBJ2-1
TGTGCCAGCAGCTTCGAGACAGCGAGTAATCGTGAGCAGTTCTTC
CASSFETASNREQFF
>NA|NA|TRBV7-2|TRBJ2-1
TGTGCCAGCAGCTTAGCAGTTAGCCTACATGAGCAGTTCTTC
CASSLAVSLHEQFF
>NA|NA|TRBV7-2|TRBJ1-2
TGTGCCAGCAGCTCCCCGGGTAGAGGCTACACCTTC
CASSSPGRGYTF
>NA|NA|TRBV19|TRBJ2-3
TGTGCCAGTAGTATTTCAGCGCTCACAGATACGCAGTATTTT
CASSISALTDTQYF
>once|NA|TRBV7-9|TRBJ1-4
TGTGCCAGCAGCCCAGCAGCCCTCCCCGGGAGAAATGAAAAACTGTTTTTT
CASSPAALPGRNEKLFF
>NA|NA|TRBV2|TRBJ1-1
TGTGCCAGCAGTGCGGAAGCGAACACTGAAGCTTTCTTT
CASSAEANTEAFF
>NA|NA|TRBV5-1|TRBJ1-1
TGCGCCAGCAGTCTATCCCCCTCCCTCGGACCCCCTCCGGGGACTGAAGCTTTCTTT
CASSLSPSLGPPPGTEAFF
>NA|NA|TRBV2|TRBJ1-5
TGTGCCAGCAGTGAGGGGAGGGGCAATCAGCCCCAGCATTTT
CASSEGRGNQPQHF
>once|TRBD2|TRBV7-2|TRBJ2-7
TGTGCCAGCAGCTCATCTAGCGGGCAGGTCTCCTACGAGCAGTACTTC
CASSSSSGQVSYEQYF
>NA|NA|TRBV2|TRBJ1-2
TGTGCCAGCAGTGAAGGGTGGCAGCTCTATGGCTACACCTTC
CASSEGWQLYGYTF
>NA|NA|TRBV19|TRBJ2-7
TGTGCCAGTAGTACGACGGTCTCCTACGAGCAGTACTTC
CASSTTVSYEQYF
>NA|NA|TRBV29-1|TRBJ1-1
TGCAGCGTTGGATCCTCTGGGGAAGCTTTCTTT
CSVGSSGEAFF
>NA|TRBD2|TRBV29-1|TRBJ2-2
TGCAGCGGGGAGGGACTAGCGGGAGGACCCCGAAGGGGCGGGGAGCTGTTTTTT
CSGEGLAGGPRRGGELFF
>NA|NA|TRBV5-1|TRBJ2-7
TGCGCCAGCAGCTTCAGCCAAAATAGCATCTCAGCGTCCTACGAGCAGTACTTC
CASSFSQNSISASYEQYF
>NA|NA|TRBV18|TRBJ2-5
TGTGCCAGCTCCCCCCAAAGCGGTTGGCAAGAGACCCAGTACTTC
CASSPQSGWQETQYF
>NA|TRBD2|TRBV15|TRBJ2-3
TGTGCCACCAGCAGAGATCTTGGGCGGGGGGGCACAGATACGCAGTATTTT
CATSRDLGRGGTDTQYF
>NA|TRBD1|TRBV15|TRBJ2-7
TGTGCCACCAGCAGAGATTTGGGACAGGGGAGGTACGAGCAGTACTTC
CATSRDLGQGRYEQYF
>NA|TRBD2|TRBV10-2|TRBJ2-3
TGCGCCAGCAGTGGAGGACTAGACGCTAGCACAGATACGCAGTATTTT
CASSGGLDASTDTQYF
>NA|TRBD1|TRBV9|TRBJ1-3
TGTGCCAGCAGCGTTATGGGGACAGGGATGGGCTCTGGAAACACCATATATTTT
CASSVMGTGMGSGNTIYF
>once|TRBD1|TRBV7-2|TRBJ2-5
TGTGCCAGCAGCCCAGGGGGACGAGCACAAGAGACCCAGTACTTC
CASSPGGRAQETQYF
>NA|NA|TRBV11-2|TRBJ2-3
TGTGCCAGCAGCTTATATTTAGCATCGGATACGCAGTATTTT
CASSLYLASDTQYF
>NA|NA|TRBV9|TRBJ2-5
TGTGCCAGCAGCGTAGCTACCGGGGACTGGGAGACCCAGTACTTC
CASSVATGDWETQYF
>NA|TRBD1|TRBV30|TRBJ2-7
TGTGCCTGGAGGGAGGGACAGGGTAGCTACGAGCAGTACTTC
CAWREGQGSYEQYF
>NA|NA|TRBV5-1|TRBJ1-1
TGCGCCAGCAGCTTGGGCCGAGGGGAAAGAGTGGACACTGAAGCTTTCTTT
CASSLGRGERVDTEAFF
>NA|NA|TRBV11-2|TRBJ2-5
TGTGCCAGCAGCTTAGAAGTCCAAGAGACCCAGTACTTC
CASSLEVQETQYF
>NA|NA|TRBV5-1|TRBJ2-5
TGCGCCAGCAGCCCCGAAAGGGAGACCCAGTACTTC
CASSPERETQYF
>NA|NA|TRBV5-6|TRBJ1-4
TGTGCCAGCAGCTTGGGTGGTAATGAAAAACTGTTTTTT
CASSLGGNEKLFF
>once|TRBD2|TRBV19|TRBJ2-3
TGTGCCAGTAGCCGGAGAGGGACTAACGGAGATACGCAGTATTTT
CASSRRGTNGDTQYF
>NA|NA|TRBV29-1|TRBJ2-1
TGCAGCGCGAAAAGACAGTTAAGTTACAATGAGCAGTTCTTC
CSAKRQLSYNEQFF
>once|NA|TRBV5-1|TRBJ1-1
TGCGCCAGCAGCCCCGGGACACTTTACACTGAAGCTTTCTTT
CASSPGTLYTEAFF
>NA|NA|TRBV29-1|TRBJ2-7
TGCAGCGTTGAAGGCCAGGGTGGGTACGAGCAGTACTTC
CSVEGQGGYEQYF
>NA|TRBD1|TRBV10-1|TRBJ2-6
TGCGGGGGACAGGGAGGCGTCCTGACTTTC
CGGQGGVLTF
>NA|NA|TRBV11-2|TRBJ2-5
TGTGCCAGCAGCTGGAGGGCTTTCCGGGAGACCCAGTACTTC
CASSWRAFRETQYF
>NA|TRBD2|TRBV5-1|TRBJ2-1
TGCGCCAGCAGCCAACAAACTAGCGGGAGTGGCAATGAGCAGTTCTTC
CASSQQTSGSGNEQFF
>NA|NA|TRBV20-1|TRBJ1-4
TGCAGTGCCCGTTATGAACGAAAACTGTTTTTT
CSARYERKLFF
>NA|NA|TRBV5-1|TRBJ2-7
TGCGCCAGCAGCTTGGGGAGCAGGGGACACGAGCAGTACTTC
CASSLGSRGHEQYF
>NA|TRBD1|TRBV19|TRBJ1-1
TGTGCCAGTAGTCCAAGGACAGGGAGAGAAGCTTTCTTT
CASSPRTGREAFF
>NA|NA|TRBV10-3|TRBJ2-5
TGTGCCATCAGTGAGCCGACTCGAAACCAAGAGACCCAGTACTTC
CAISEPTRNQETQYF
>NA|NA|TRBV7-9|TRBJ1-5
TGTGCCAGCAGCTTATGGGCTGATCAGCCCCAGCATTTT
CASSLWADQPQHF
>NA|TRBD1|TRBV5-1|TRBJ2-5
TGCGCCAGCAGCACAGGACAGGGTGGCGAGCCCCAGTACTTC
CASSTGQGGEPQYF
>NA|TRBD1|TRBV5-6|TRBJ1-2
TGTGCCAGCAGCTTGGTGGGGACAGGGATAGGTGGCTACACCTTC
CASSLVGTGIGGYTF
>NA|NA|TRBV20-1|TRBJ1-1
TGCAGTGCCATACGGAACACTGAAGCTTTCTTT
CSAIRNTEAFF
>NA|NA|TRBV5-1|TRBJ2-1
TGCGCCAGCAGCTCCAGGGGGGTCGACAATGAGCAGTTCTTC
CASSSRGVDNEQFF
>NA|TRBD2|TRBV15|TRBJ2-7
TGTGCCACCAGCAGAGAAGGACTAGCGGGAAGCTACGAGCAGTACTTC
CATSREGLAGSYEQYF
>NA|TRBD2|TRBV5-1|TRBJ2-5
TGCGCCAGCAGCCCTGCCGGGACTAGCGGGAGGAACCCACACTTC
CASSPAGTSGRNPHF
>NA|NA|TRBV2|TRBJ2-4
TGTGCCAGCAGGGACTCAGTAGCCAAAAACATTCAGTACTTC
CASRDSVAKNIQYF
>NA|NA|TRBV2|TRBJ1-5
TGTGCCAGCAGGGACTACAATCAGCCCCAGCATTTT
CASRDYNQPQHF
>once|NA|TRBV4-1|TRBJ1-5
TGCGCCAGCAGCCAAGACGACAGGTACGATCGCCAGCCCCAGCATTTT
CASSQDDRYDRQPQHF
>NA|NA|TRBV29-1|TRBJ2-1
TGCAGCGTTGGGAGCAGGGCGTTTGGTATCGGGACGGCGGGACTCAATGAGCAGTTCTTC
CSVGSRAFGIGTAGLNEQFF
>few|TRBD2|TRBV5-1|TRBJ2-3
TGCGCCAGCAGCTTTAGCGGGAGCACAGATACGCAGTATTTT
CASSFSGSTDTQYF